Given below is one TCR beta chain in context. The source of the sample is a study of blood T cell repertoires in COVID-19. Repertoires were generated with immunoSEQ multiplex PCR, while TCRdb's copy carries only in-frame clones and drops some. The table shows about 270,000 clones, with roughly nine tenths occurring only once. V was cut by 0 bases and J by 0 bases, with 11 bases left in between. Germline values: CDR1 MNHEY, CDR2 SMNVEV (reference sequence). The CDR3 contains 16 residues. Input material: peripheral blood. This TCR derives from a woman aged 25 to 39 with COVID-19, enrolled during active disease. The V call is TRBV27, the J call TRBJ1-1, with a weak D call TRBD1 (5 bases). CDR3 in DNA: TGTGCCAGCAGTTTATCACCTGGGGCTATGAACACTGAAGCTTTCTTT. It specifies CASSLSPGAMNTEAFF.